This T cell receptor (beta chain) was recovered during a study of Graves' ophthalmopathy and Graves' hyperthyroidism. CDR1 SEHNR and CDR2 FQNEAQ come from the germline V gene (reference sequence). The CDR3 spans 16 residues. Trimming pared 5 bases from V and 5 bases from J, leaving 22 bases between. CDR3 regions of TCR beta were amplified from RNA transcripts. The library came from an HTBI-primed first-round RT-PCR and a second-round multiplex PCR. MiXCR, run by TCRdb on the multiplex PCR reads, gives a single entry per CDR3 protein. The sample includes around 660,000 distinct CDR3 sequences, roughly 41% of them seen just once. Around 10 ml of fresh blood yielded the PBMCs by density gradient.

This TCR was recovered from an adult man with Graves' ophthalmopathy. V is TRBV7-9 and J is TRBJ2-7, with a possible D match to TRBD1 (6 bases). The sequenced material came from peripheral blood. CDR3 nucleotides: TGTGCCAGCAGCGTTGAAGGTACAGGGACAACGAACGAGCAGTACTTC. Translating it yields CASSVEGTGTTNEQYF.